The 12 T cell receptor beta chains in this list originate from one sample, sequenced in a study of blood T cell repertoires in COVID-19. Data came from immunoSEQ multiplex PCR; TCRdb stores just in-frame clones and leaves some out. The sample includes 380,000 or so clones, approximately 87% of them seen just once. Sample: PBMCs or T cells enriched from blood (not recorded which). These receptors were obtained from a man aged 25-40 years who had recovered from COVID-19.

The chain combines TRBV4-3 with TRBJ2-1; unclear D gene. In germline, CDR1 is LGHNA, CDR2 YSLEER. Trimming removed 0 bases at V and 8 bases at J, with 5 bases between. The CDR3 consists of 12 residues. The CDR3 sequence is CASSQDTDEQFF. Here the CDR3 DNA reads TGCGCCAGCAGCCAAGATACGGATGAGCAGTTCTTC.

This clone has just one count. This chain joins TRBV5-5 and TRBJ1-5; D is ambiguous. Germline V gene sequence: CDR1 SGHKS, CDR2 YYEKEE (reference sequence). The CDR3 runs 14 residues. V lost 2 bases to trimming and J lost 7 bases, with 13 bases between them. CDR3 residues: CASSFWEGTQPQHF. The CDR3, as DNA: TGTGCCAGCAGCTTTTGGGAGGGTACACAGCCCCAGCATTTT.

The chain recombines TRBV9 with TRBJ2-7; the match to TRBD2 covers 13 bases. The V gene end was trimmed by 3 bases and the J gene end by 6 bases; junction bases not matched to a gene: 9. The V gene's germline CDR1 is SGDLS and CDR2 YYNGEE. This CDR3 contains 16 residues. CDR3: CASSGTGTSGVGEQYF. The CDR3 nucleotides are TGTGCCAGCAGCGGAACCGGGACTAGCGGGGTAGGCGAGCAGTACTTC. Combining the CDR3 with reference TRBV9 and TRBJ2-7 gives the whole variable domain DSGVTQTPKHLITATGQRVTLRCSPRSGDLSVYWYQQSLDQGLQFLIQYYNGEERAKGNILERFSAQQFPDLHSELNLSSLELGDSALYFCASSGTGTSGVGEQYFGPGTRLTVT.

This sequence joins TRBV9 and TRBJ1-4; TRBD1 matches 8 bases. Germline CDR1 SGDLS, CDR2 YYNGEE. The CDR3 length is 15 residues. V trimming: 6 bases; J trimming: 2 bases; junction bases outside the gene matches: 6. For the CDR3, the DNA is TGTGCCAGCATCCCCAGGGGGCTTACTAATGAAAAACTGTTTTTT. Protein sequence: CASIPRGLTNEKLFF.

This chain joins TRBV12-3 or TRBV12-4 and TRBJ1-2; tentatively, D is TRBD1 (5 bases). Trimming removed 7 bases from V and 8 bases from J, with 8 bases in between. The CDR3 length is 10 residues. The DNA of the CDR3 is TGTGCCAGCAAAGGGGAAGGCTACACCTTC. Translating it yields CASKGEGYTF.

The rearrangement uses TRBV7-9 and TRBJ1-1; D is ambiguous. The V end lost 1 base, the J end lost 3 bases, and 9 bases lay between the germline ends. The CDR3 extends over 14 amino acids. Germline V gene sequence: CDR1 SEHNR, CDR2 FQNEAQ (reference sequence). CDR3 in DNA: TGTGCCAGCAGCTTAGTAGCAGTGGACACTGAAGCTTTCTTT. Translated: CASSLVAVDTEAFF.

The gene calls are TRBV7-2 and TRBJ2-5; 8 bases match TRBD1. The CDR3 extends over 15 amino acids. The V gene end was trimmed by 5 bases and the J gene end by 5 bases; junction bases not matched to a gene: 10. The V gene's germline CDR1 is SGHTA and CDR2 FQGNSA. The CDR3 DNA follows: TGTGCCAGCAGCACCTGGGGACAGGCCGGGGAGACCCAGTACTTC. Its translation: CASSTWGQAGETQYF.

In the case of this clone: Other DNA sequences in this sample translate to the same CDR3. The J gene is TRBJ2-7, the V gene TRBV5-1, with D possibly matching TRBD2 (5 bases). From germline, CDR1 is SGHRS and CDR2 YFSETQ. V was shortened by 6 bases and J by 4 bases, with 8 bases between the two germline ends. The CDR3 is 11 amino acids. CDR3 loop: CASKGEYEQYF. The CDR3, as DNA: TGCGCCAGCAAGGGAGAGTACGAGCAGTACTTC.

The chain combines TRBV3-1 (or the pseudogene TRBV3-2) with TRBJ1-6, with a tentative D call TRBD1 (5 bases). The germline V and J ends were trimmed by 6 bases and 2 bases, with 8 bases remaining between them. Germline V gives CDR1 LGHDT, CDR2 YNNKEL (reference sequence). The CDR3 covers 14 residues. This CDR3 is CASSRQPYNSPLHF. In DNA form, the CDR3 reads TGTGCCAGCAGTCGACAGCCCTATAATTCACCCCTCCACTTT.

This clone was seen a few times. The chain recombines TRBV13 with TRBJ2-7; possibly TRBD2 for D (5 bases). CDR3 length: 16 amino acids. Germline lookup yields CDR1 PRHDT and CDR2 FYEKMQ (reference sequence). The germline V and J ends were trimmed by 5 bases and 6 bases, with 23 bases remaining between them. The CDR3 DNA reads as TGTGCCAGCAGCATAAAACCGGGATCCACACTTGTCGAGCAGTACTTC. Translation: CASSIKPGSTLVEQYF.

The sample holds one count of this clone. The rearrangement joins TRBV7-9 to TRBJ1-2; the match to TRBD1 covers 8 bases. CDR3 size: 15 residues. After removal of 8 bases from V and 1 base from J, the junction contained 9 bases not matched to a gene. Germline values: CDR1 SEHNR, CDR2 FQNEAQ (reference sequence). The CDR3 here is CASSGTGLINYGYTF. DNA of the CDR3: TGTGCCAGCTCAGGGACAGGACTGATTAACTATGGCTACACCTTC. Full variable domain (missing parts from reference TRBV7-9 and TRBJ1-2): DTGVSQNPRHKITKRGQNVTFRCDPISEHNRLYWYRQTLGQGPEFLTYFQNEAQLEKSRLLSDRFSAERPKGSFSTLEIQRTEQGDSAMYLCASSGTGLINYGYTFGSGTRLTVV.

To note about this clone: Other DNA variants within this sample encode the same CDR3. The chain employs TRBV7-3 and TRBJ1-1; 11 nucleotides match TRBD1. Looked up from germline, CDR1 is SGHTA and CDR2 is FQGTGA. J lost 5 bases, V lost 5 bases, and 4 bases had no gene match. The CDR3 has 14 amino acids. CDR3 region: CASSPGTGGTEAFF. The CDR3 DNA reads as TGTGCCAGCAGCCCGGGGACAGGGGGTACTGAAGCTTTCTTT.